This T cell receptor (beta chain) was obtained from a study of T-cell memory formation after mild COVID-19. On this clonotype itself: The target antigen is unknown.

Per the germline V gene, CDR1 is DFQATT and CDR2 is SNEGSKA (reference sequence). The CDR3 has 17 amino acids. Trimming left V 0 bases short and J 0 bases short, with 17 bases between. Whole-study findings and limits: Among contracting clones, CD4+ were mainly CM/EM and CD8+ enriched in EMRA.

TCRdb used MiXCR to reprocess the 5' RACE reads, holding one entry per CDR3 protein. The sample holds hundreds of thousands of distinct CDR3 sequences, about a fifth seen once. The V gene is TRBV20-1, the J gene TRBJ1-2, with D perhaps TRBD1 (5 bases). Sequenced: PBMCs or a T cell subset sorted from them (not recorded which). The TCR comes from an adult woman who had mild COVID-19 (a few samples of this study predate the infection). Cell type and time point are not known. The CDR3 reads CSARDLKQATTNYGYTF. In DNA, the CDR3 is TGCAGTGCTAGAGATTTAAAACAGGCTACAACTAACTATGGCTACACCTTC.